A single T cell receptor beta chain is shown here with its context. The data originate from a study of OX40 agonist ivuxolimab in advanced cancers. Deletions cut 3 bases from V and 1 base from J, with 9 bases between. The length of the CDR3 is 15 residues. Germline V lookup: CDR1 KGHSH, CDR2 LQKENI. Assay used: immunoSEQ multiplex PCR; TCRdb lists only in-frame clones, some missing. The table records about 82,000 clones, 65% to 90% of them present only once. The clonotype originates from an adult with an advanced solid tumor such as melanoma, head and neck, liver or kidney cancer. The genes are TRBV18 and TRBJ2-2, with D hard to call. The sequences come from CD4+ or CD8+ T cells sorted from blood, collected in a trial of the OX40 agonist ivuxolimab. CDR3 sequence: CASSPVTLNTGELFF. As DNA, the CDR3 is TGTGCCAGCTCACCCGTGACACTGAACACCGGGGAGCTGTTTTTT.